The subject of this entry is one TCR beta chain. The data were obtained in a study of blood T cell repertoires in COVID-19. Study at large: Acute and convalescent COVID-19 specimens originated in the United States, Italy and Spain. In each case, the material was cDNA or gDNA derived from T cells, B-cell-depleted T cells, or PBMCs.

The method was immunoSEQ multiplex PCR; TCRdb's version includes in-frame clones alone and lacks a portion of them. Of about 130,000 clones in the sample, approximately 89% were seen once. Trimming took 3 bases from V and 7 from J, leaving 19 bases between them. CDR3 size: 15 residues. Germline CDR1 reads SGHNT; CDR2 reads YYREEE (reference sequence). Sequencing was carried out using peripheral blood. This clonotype originated in a human donor in a cohort sampled during active COVID-19. The J gene is TRBJ2-5, the V gene TRBV5-4, with D possibly TRBD2 on 7 matching bases. CDR3 loop: CASSYSGGGLGTQYF. The CDR3 bases are TGTGCCAGCAGCTACTCTGGGGGGGGGCTGGGGACCCAGTACTTC.